The 8 T cell receptor beta chains presented below share a single source sample, sequenced in a study of CD8 T cells in ankylosing spondylitis. Their specific antigens are unknown. Findings and limits, study-wide: There was a TCR beta motif, made of several highly homologous variants, that appeared characteristic of ankylosing spondylitis blood.

TCRdb reanalysed the 5' RACE reads using MiXCR and keeps one entry per CDR3 protein. The data contain some 400,000 distinct CDR3 sequences, about 20% of them singletons. Sample: blood, either unsorted or a sorted T cell fraction (not recorded which). The receptors come from a male donor with ankylosing spondylitis.

The sample holds a few counts of this clonotype. The V call is TRBV4-3, the J call TRBJ2-6; D perhaps matches TRBD2 (6 bases). Trimming took off 0 bases at V and 0 bases at J, with 6 bases between the two ends. The CDR3 covers 16 residues. CDR1 and CDR2 (germline): LGHNA, YSLEER. The CDR3 nucleotides are TGCGCCAGCAGCCAAGAGGAGGGCTCTGGGGCCAACGTCCTGACTTTC. Residues: CASSQEEGSGANVLTF.

This sequence joins TRBV11-2 and TRBJ2-3; 9 positions agree with TRBD2. CDR3 size: 15 residues. CDR1 is SGHAT and CDR2 is FQNNGV in the germline V gene. The junction had 12 bases not matched to a gene; V was cut back by 7 bases and J by 7 bases. CDR3: CASTEGGRVKNTQYF. In nucleotides, the CDR3 is TGTGCCAGCACTGAGGGCGGGAGGGTTAAAAATACGCAGTATTTT.

This clonotype appeared a few times. This chain uses TRBV20-1 with TRBJ2-7; the D gene is possibly TRBD1 (5 bases). V shed 6 bases and J shed 3 bases, with 24 bases lying between them. CDR3 size: 16 residues. In germline, CDR1 is DFQATT, CDR2 SNEGSKA (reference sequence). Written as DNA, the CDR3 is TGCAGTGCCGACGGACCCCGACCCCAGGGTGTCTACGAGCAGTACTTC. The encoded protein is CSADGPRPQGVYEQYF.

This sequence joins TRBV4-3 and TRBJ2-2; D not certain. Trimming took off 1 base at V and 1 base at J, with 7 bases between the two ends. CDR3 size: 15 residues. The germline V gene encodes CDR1 LGHNA and CDR2 YSLEER. The DNA for the CDR3 is TGCGCCAGCAGCCAAGTGAGAGGGAACACCGGGGAGCTGTTTTTT. Encoded protein: CASSQVRGNTGELFF.

This chain links TRBV28 with TRBJ1-1, with D possibly TRBD1 on 6 matching bases. CDR1 and CDR2 from the germline V gene are MDHEN and SYDVKM. Trimming removed 5 bases at V and 5 bases at J, with 9 bases between. The CDR3 covers 12 residues. In DNA form, the CDR3 reads TGTGCCAGCAGTGACAGGTTAACTGAAGCTTTCTTT. It yields the protein CASSDRLTEAFF.

This clonotype was seen ten or more times. Here the CDR3 reads CATANSHNAPDTQYF. The CDR3 DNA is TGTGCCACCGCGAATTCCCATAATGCCCCAGATACGCAGTATTTT. J is TRBJ2-3 and V is TRBV24-1; D gene ambiguous. The V gene lost 9 bases and the J gene lost 4 bases, with 19 bases spanning the gap. From germline, CDR1 is KGHDR and CDR2 SFDVKD. This CDR3 has 15 residues.

This clonotype was seen repeatedly, ten times or more. The chain couples TRBV12-3 or TRBV12-4 to TRBJ1-5, with D tentatively TRBD1 (5 bases). The CDR3 totals 14 residues. The V end lost 3 bases, the J end lost 2 bases, and 8 bases lay between the germline ends. The CDR3: CASSLATGNQPQHF. The CDR3 nucleotides read TGTGCCAGCAGTTTGGCGACAGGCAATCAGCCCCAGCATTTT.

In this sample, this clonotype turned up a few times. The gene calls are TRBV27 and TRBJ1-5, with 9 bases identical to TRBD1. Germline V gene lookup returns CDR1 MNHEY and CDR2 SMNVEV (reference sequence). CDR3 length: 14 amino acids. Losses at the gene ends were 6 bases for V and 7 bases for J; bases not matched to a gene: 7. The CDR3 reads CASRPQGARQPQHF. In DNA, the CDR3 is TGTGCCAGCAGACCACAGGGGGCGCGGCAGCCCCAGCATTTT.